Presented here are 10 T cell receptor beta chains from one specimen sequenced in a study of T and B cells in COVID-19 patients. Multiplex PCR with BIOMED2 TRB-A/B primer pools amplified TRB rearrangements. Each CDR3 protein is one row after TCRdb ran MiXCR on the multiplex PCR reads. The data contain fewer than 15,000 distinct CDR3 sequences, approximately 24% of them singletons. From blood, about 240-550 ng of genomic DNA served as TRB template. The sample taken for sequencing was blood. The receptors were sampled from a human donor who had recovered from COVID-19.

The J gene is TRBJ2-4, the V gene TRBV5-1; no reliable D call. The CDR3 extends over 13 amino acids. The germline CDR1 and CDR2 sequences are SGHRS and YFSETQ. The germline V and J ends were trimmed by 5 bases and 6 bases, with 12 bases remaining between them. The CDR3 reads CASSVGFGNIQYF. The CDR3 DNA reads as TGCGCCAGCAGTGTAGGGTTCGGAAACATTCAGTACTTC. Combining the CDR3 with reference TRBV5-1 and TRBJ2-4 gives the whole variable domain KAGVTQTPRYLIKTRGQQVTLSCSPISGHRSVSWYQQTPGQGLQFLFEYFSETQRNKGNFPGRFSGRQFSNSRSEMNVSTLELGDSALYLCASSVGFGNIQYFGAGTRLSVL.

The CDR3 bases are TGTGCCAGCAGCTTTGGGGTCCCCAATGAGCAGTTCTTC. Its protein is CASSFGVPNEQFF. The rearrangement joins TRBV7-9 to TRBJ2-1, with unresolved D. Germline CDR1 and CDR2: SEHNR and FQNEAQ (reference sequence). V was trimmed by 3 bases and J by 6 bases, leaving 9 bases between them. The CDR3 length is 13 residues.

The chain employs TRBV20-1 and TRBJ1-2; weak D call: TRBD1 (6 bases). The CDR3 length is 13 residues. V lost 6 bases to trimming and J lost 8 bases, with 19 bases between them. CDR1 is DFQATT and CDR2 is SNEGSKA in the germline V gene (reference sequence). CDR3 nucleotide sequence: TGCAGTGCCCCCGGGGGCCAGGTGATCGGCTACACCTTC. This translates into CSAPGGQVIGYTF.

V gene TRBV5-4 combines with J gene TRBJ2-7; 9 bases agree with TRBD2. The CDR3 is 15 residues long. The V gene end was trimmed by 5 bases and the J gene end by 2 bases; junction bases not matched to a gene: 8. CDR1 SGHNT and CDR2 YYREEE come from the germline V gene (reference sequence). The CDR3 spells CASSTHSGRAYEQYF. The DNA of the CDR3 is TGTGCCAGCAGTACCCATAGCGGGAGAGCCTACGAGCAGTACTTC.

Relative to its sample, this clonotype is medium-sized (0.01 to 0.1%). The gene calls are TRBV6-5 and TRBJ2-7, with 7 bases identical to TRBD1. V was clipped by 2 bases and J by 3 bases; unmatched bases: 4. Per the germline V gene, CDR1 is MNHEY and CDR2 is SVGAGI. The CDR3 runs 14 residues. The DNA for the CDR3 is TGTGCCAGCAGTTACCGGGACAGATTCTACGAGCAGTACTTC. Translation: CASSYRDRFYEQYF.

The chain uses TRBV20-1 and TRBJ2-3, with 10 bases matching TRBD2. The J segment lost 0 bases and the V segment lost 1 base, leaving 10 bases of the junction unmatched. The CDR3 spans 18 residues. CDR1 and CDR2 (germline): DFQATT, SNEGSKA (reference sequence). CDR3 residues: CSARVVRTSGTSTDTQYF. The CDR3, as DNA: TGCAGTGCTAGAGTGGTTAGGACTAGCGGAACTAGCACAGATACGCAGTATTTT.

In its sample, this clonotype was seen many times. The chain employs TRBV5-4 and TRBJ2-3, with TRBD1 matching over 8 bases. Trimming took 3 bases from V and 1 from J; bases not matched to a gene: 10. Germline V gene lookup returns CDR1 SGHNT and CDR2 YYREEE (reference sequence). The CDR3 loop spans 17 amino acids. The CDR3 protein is CASSWDRPGTGTDTQYF. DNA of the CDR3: TGTGCCAGCAGCTGGGACAGGCCCGGGACTGGCACAGATACGCAGTATTTT.

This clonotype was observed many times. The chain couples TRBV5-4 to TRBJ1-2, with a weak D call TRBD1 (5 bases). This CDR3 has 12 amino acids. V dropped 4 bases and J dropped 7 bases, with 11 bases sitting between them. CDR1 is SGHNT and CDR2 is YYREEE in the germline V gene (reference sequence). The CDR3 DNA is TGTGCCAGCAGCATCGGGACGGTTGGCTACACCTTC. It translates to CASSIGTVGYTF.

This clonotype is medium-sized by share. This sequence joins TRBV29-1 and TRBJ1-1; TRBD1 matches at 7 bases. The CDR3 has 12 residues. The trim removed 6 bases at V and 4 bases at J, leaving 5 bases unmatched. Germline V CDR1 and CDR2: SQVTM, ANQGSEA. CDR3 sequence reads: CSVQGQGTEAFF. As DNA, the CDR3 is TGCAGCGTACAGGGGCAGGGCACTGAAGCTTTCTTT.

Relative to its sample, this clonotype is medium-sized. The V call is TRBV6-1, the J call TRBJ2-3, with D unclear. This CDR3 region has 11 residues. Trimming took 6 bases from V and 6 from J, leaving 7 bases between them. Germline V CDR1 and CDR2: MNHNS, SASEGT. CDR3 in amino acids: CASSRADTQYF. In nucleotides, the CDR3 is TGTGCCAGCAGCCGGGCGGATACGCAGTATTTT.